Reported below is one T cell receptor (beta chain). The target antigen is unknown. Sequencing used immunoSEQ multiplex PCR; TCRdb keeps in-frame clones, though not all of them. The sample includes almost 200,000 clones, roughly 81% of them seen just once. The CDR3 has 14 residues. V shed 5 bases and J shed 6 bases, with 14 bases lying between them. The germline CDR1 and CDR2 sequences are LNHDA and SQIVND (reference sequence). The data derive from a study of cytomegalovirus exposure and HLA in healthy donors. Findings of the study overall: Among TCR sequences, most were rare, though some public TCRs appeared in many donors. The authors confirmed in vitro that a few CMV-associated chains were specific for CMV antigens. Reported performance of the classifier showed diagnosis of cytomegalovirus status with high specificity and sensitivity.

This chain links TRBV19 with TRBJ1-3, with D perhaps TRBD1 (5 bases). Source material: PBMCs. The clonotype comes from a woman aged 30 to 39 in good health and CMV-seronegative. Here the CDR3 DNA reads TGTGCCAGTAGTCTCCGAGGAGGGACAAACACCATATATTTT. It specifies CASSLRGGTNTIYF.